This T cell receptor (beta chain) was documented in a study of shared clonotypes between healthy human individuals. Looking at the study overall: Ranging from 18 to 49 in age, donors were a couple of women and three men.

V gave up 5 bases and J gave up 1 base, with 8 bases separating them. Germline loops: CDR1 LNHDA, CDR2 SQIVND (reference sequence). The CDR3 totals 13 residues. Template for every sorted-subset replicate PCR totaled roughly 200 ng DNA, 25,000 to 35,000 T cell genomes. TCRdb's copy holds only in-frame clones and misses some; the assay was immunoSEQ multiplex PCR. The data contain over 800,000 clones, around 92% of them seen just once; the ten biggest clones take up nearly 25%. Naive CD8 cells, CD45RO-negative and positively selected for CCR7, excluded terminally differentiated effector memory CD45RA+ cells.

This sequence was found in a man in his thirties or forties in good health. The source material was naive CD8+ T cells sorted from blood. The chain links TRBV19 to TRBJ1-1; possibly TRBD1 for D (5 bases). The CDR3 protein is CASSRQGNTEAFF. The CDR3 DNA reads TGTGCCAGTAGTCGGCAGGGGAACACTGAAGCTTTCTTT.